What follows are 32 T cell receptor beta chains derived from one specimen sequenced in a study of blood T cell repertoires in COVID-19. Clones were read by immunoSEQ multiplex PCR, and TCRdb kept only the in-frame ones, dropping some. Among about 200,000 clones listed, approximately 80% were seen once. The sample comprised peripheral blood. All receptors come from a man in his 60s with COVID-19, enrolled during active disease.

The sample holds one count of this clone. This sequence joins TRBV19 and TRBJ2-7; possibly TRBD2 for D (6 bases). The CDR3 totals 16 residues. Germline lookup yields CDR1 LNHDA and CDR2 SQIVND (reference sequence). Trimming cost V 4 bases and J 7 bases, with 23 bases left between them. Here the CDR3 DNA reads TGTGCCAGTAGTACTCGTGTGAGTGGAGGGACGGGGGAGCAGTACTTC. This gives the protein CASSTRVSGGTGEQYF.

The CDR3 is CASSPKDATNEKLFF. The DNA of the CDR3 is TGTGCCAGCAGTCCTAAAGATGCAACTAATGAAAAACTGTTTTTT. The gene calls are TRBV7-9 and TRBJ1-4; D not certain. This CDR3 spans 15 amino acids. Germline V lookup: CDR1 SEHNR, CDR2 FQNEAQ (reference sequence). V lost 6 bases, J lost 0 bases, and 11 bases lay in between.

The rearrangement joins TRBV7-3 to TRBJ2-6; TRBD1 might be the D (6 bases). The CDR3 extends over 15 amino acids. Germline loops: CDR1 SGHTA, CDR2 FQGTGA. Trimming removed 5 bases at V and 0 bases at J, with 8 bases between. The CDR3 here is CASSRGGSGANVLTF. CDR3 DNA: TGTGCCAGCAGCAGAGGGGGCTCTGGGGCCAACGTCCTGACTTTC. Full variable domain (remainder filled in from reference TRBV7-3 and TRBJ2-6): GAGVSQTPSNKVTEKGKYVELRCDPISGHTALYWYRQSLGQGPEFLIYFQGTGAADDSGLPNDRFFAVRPEGSVSTLKIQRTERGDSAVYLCASSRGGSGANVLTFGAGSRLTVL.

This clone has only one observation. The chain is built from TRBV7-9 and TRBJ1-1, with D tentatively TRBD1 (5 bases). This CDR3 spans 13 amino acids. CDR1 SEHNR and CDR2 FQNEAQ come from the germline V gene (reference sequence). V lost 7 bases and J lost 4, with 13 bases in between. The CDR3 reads CASTLSGGTEAFF. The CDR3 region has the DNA TGTGCCAGCACCCTCTCGGGGGGCACTGAAGCTTTCTTT.

As DNA, the CDR3 is TGTGCCAGCAGTCCAACGGTCCGAGAACGGCAGTTCTTC. Translated, it gives CASSPTVRERQFF. The gene calls are TRBV28 and TRBJ2-1; D is unresolved. CDR1 is MDHEN, CDR2 SYDVKM, per germline. V dropped 5 bases and J dropped 12 bases, with 17 bases sitting between them. This CDR3 has 13 residues.

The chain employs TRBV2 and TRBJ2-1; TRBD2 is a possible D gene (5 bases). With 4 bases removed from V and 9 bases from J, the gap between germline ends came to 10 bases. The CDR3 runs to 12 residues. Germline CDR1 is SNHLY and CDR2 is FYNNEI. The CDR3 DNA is TGTGCCAGCAGTGTTCGGGAAGGTGAGCAGTTCTTC. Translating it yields CASSVREGEQFF.

The CDR3 sequence is CASRRTGAFNQPQHF. The CDR3 nucleotides are TGTGCCAGCAGAAGGACAGGGGCGTTCAATCAGCCCCAGCATTTT. V gene TRBV28 combines with J gene TRBJ1-5; 9 bases fit TRBD1. Losses at the gene ends were 6 bases for V and 3 bases for J; bases not matched to a gene: 6. CDR1 and CDR2 (germline): MDHEN, SYDVKM. The CDR3 loop spans 15 amino acids.

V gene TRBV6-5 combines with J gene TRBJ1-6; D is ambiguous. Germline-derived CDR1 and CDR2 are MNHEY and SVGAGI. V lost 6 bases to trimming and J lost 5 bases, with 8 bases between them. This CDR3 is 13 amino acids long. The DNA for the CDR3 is TGTGCCAGCAGCCCAACAGATAATTCACCCCTCCACTTT. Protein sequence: CASSPTDNSPLHF.

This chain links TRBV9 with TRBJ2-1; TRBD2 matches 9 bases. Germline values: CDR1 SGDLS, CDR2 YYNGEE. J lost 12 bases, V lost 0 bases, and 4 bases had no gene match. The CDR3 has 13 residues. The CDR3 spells CASSVDYSGRQFF. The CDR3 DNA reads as TGTGCCAGCAGCGTAGATTATAGCGGGAGGCAGTTCTTC.

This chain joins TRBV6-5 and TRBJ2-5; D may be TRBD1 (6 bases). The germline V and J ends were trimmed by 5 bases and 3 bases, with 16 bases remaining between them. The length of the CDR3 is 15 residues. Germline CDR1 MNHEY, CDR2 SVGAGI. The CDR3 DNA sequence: TGTGCCAGCAGTCCAGTTTGGACAGTCAAAGAGACCCAGTACTTC. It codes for CASSPVWTVKETQYF.

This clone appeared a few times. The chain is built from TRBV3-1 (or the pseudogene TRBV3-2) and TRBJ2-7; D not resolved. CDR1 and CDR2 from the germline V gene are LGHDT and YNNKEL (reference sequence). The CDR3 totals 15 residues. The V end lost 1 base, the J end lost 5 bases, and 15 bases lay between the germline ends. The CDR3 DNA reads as TGTGCCAGCAGCCAAGCTGACATGCTCCGGAACGAGCAGTACTTC. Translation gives CASSQADMLRNEQYF.

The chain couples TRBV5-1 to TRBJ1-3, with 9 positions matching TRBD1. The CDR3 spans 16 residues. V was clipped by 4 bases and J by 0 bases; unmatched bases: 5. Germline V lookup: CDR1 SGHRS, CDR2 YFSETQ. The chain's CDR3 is CASSPRDRVSGNTIYF. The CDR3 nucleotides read TGCGCCAGCAGCCCCCGGGACAGGGTCTCTGGAAACACCATATATTTT.

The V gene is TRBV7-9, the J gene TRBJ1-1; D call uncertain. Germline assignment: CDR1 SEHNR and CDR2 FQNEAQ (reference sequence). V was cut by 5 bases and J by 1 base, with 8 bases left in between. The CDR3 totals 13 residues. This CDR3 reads CASSQTENTEAFF. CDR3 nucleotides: TGTGCCAGCAGCCAAACAGAGAACACTGAAGCTTTCTTT.

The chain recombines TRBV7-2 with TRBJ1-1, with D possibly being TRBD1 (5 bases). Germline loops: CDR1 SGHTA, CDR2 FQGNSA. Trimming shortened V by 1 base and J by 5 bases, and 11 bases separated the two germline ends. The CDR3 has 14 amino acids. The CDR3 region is CASSLVPGQTEAFF. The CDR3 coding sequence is TGTGCCAGCAGCTTAGTGCCAGGGCAGACTGAAGCTTTCTTT.

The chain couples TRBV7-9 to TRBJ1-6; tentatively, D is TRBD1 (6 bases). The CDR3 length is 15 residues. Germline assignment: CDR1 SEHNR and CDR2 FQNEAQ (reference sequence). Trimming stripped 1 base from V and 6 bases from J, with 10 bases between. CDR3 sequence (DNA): TGTGCCAGCAGCTTAGAGGGCAGGGGTAATTCACCCCTCCACTTT. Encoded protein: CASSLEGRGNSPLHF.

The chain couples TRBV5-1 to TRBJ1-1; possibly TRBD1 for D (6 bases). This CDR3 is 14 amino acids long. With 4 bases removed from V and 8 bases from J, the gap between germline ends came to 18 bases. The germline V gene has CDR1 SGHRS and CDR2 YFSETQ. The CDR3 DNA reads TGCGCCAGCAGCGCGCATTCTGGGACACCCGAAGCTTTCTTT. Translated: CASSAHSGTPEAFF.

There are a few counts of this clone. CDR3 loop: CASSPQTGTGYNEQYF. For the CDR3, the DNA is TGTGCCAGCAGCCCACAGACCGGGACAGGGTATAACGAGCAGTACTTC. The V call is TRBV9, the J call TRBJ2-7; 9 bases are a match to TRBD1. Germline V gene lookup returns CDR1 SGDLS and CDR2 YYNGEE. V was pared by 4 bases and J by 5 bases, with 13 bases of the junction left unmatched. This CDR3 has 16 amino acids.

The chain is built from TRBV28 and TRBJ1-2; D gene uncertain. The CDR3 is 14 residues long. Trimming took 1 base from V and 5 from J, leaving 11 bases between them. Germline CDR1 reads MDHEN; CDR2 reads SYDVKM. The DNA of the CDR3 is TGTGCCAGCAGTTTATTTGTGGGCCGGTATGGCTACACCTTC. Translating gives CASSLFVGRYGYTF.

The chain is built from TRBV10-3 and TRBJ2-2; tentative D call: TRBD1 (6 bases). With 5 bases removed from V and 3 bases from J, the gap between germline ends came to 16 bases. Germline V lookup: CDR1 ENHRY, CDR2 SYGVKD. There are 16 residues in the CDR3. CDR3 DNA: TGTGCCATCAGTTCGTCCCGGGACACCTACACCGGGGAGCTGTTTTTT. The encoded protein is CAISSSRDTYTGELFF.

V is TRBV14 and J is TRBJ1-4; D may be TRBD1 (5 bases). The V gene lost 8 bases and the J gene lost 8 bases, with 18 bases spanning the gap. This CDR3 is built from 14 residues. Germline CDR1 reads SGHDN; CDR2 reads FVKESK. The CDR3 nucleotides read TGTGCCAGCTCCCCAAGGGGCATGGACGAAAAACTGTTTTTT. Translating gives CASSPRGMDEKLFF.

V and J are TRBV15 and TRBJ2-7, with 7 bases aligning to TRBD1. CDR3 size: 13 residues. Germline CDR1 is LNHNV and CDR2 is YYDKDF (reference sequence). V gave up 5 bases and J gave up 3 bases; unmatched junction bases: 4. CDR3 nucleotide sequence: TGTGCCACCAGCCGACAGGGACGCTACGAGCAGTACTTC. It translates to CATSRQGRYEQYF. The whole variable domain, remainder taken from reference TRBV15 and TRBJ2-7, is DAMVIQNPRYQVTQFGKPVTLSCSQTLNHNVMYWYQQKSSQAPKLLFHYYDKDFNNEADTPDNFQSRRPNTSFCFLDIRSPGLGDTAMYLCATSRQGRYEQYFGPGTRLTVT.

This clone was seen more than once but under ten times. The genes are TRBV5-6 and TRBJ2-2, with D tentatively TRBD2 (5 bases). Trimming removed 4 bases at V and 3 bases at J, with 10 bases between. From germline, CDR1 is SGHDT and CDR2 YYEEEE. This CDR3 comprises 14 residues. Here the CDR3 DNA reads TGTGCCAGCAGCCCCGGGGTTTACACCGGGGAGCTGTTTTTT. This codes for CASSPGVYTGELFF.

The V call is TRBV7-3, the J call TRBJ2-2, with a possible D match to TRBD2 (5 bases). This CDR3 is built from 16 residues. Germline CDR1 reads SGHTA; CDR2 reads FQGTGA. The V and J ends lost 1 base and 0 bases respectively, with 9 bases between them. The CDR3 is CASSLRETTNTGELFF. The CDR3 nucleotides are TGTGCCAGCAGCTTAAGGGAGACAACGAACACCGGGGAGCTGTTTTTT.

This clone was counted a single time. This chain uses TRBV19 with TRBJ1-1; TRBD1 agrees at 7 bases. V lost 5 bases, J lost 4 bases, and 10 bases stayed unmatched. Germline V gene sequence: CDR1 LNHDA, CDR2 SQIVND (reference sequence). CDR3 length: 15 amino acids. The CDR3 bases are TGTGCCAGTAGTGCCGCCAGGGGGGAGCGCACTGAAGCTTTCTTT. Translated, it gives CASSAARGERTEAFF.

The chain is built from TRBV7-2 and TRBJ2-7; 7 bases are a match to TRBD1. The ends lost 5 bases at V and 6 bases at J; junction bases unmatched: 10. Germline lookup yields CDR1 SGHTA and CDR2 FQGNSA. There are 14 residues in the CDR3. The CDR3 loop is CASSPRTGESEQYF. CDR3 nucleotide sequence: TGTGCCAGCAGCCCCCGTACAGGGGAAAGCGAGCAGTACTTC.

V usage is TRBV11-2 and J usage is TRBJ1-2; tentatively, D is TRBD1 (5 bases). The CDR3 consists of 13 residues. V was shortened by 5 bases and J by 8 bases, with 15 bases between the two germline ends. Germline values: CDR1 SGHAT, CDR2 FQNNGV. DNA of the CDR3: TGTGCCAGCAGCACCAGTGGGGGGGAAGGCTACACCTTC. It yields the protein CASSTSGGEGYTF.

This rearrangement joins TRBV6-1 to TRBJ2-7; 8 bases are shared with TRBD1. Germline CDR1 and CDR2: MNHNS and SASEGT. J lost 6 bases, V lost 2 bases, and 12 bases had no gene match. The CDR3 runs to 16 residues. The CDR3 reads CASSEFGQGDRFEQYF. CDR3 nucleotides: TGTGCCAGCAGTGAATTTGGACAGGGCGATAGGTTCGAGCAGTACTTC.

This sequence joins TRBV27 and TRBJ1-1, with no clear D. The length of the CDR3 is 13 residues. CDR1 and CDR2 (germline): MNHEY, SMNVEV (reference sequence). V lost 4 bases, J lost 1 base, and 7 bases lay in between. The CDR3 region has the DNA TGTGCCAGCAGTTACAGATGGAACACTGAAGCTTTCTTT. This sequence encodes CASSYRWNTEAFF.

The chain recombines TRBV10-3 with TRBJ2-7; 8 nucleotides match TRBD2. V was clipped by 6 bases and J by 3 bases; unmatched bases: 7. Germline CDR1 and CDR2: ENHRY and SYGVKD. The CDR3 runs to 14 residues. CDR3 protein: CAISGAGGVYEQYF. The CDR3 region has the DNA TGTGCCATCAGCGGCGCGGGGGGCGTCTACGAGCAGTACTTC.

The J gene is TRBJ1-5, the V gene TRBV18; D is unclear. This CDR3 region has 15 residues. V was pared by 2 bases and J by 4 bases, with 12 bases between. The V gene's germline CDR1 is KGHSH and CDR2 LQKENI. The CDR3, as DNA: TGTGCCAGCTCACCAATGATAAACGGGAATCAGCCCCAGCATTTT. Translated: CASSPMINGNQPQHF.

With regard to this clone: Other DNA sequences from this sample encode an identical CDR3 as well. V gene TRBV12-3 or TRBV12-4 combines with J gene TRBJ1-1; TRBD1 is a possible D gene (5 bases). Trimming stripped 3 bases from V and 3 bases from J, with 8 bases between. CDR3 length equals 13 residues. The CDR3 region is CASSFKGDTEAFF. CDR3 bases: TGTGCCAGCAGTTTTAAAGGGGACACTGAAGCTTTCTTT.

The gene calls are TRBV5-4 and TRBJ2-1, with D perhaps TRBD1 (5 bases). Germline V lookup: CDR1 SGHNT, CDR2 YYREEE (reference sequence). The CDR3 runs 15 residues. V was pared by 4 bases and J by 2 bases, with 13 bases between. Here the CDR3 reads CASSPDSQTYNEQFF. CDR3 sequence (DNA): TGTGCCAGCAGCCCAGACAGTCAAACCTACAATGAGCAGTTCTTC.